This is a list of T cell receptor beta chains from one sample in a study of T cells after yellow fever vaccination. TCRdb itself ran the 5' RACE reads through MiXCR, one entry per CDR3 protein. The top ten hold approximately 0.87% of the sample, which has about 240,000 distinct CDR3 sequences, 6.9% seen once. The material was CD4+ T cells sorted from PBMCs, obtained 15 days after the yellow fever booster vaccination. The receptors were sampled from a man aged 30 to 45 who received the YFV17D yellow fever vaccine. CDR3s include the opening cysteine and the closing phenylalanine or tryptophan. D genes are given only for firm matches. Clone size is not always given. Where it is, it says once, few, many or a class for expanded clones.

j_call	d_call	clone_size	v_call	cdr3_aa	cdr3_nt
TRBJ2-1	-	few	TRBV5-1	CASSLQGPGNEQFF	TGCGCCAGCAGCTTGCAGGGTCCAGGCAATGAGCAGTTCTTC
TRBJ2-1	-	-	TRBV5-1	CASSLAAGPYNEQFF	TGCGCCAGCAGCTTGGCCGCAGGCCCCTACAATGAGCAGTTCTTC
TRBJ2-3	TRBD2	many	TRBV20-1	CSAPAGGIDTQYF	TGCAGTGCTCCCGCGGGAGGTATTGATACGCAGTATTTT
TRBJ2-7	-	few	TRBV29-1	CSGRSQGNEQYF	TGCAGCGGGCGGAGTCAGGGTAACGAGCAGTACTTC
TRBJ2-4	TRBD1	many	TRBV3-1	CASRSTGINIQYF	TGTGCCAGCAGGTCGACAGGGATAAACATTCAGTACTTC
TRBJ2-6	TRBD2	many	TRBV5-6	CASSFPSSGRFSGANVLTF	TGTGCCAGCAGCTTCCCCTCTAGCGGGAGGTTCTCTGGGGCCAACGTCCTGACTTTC
TRBJ2-2	-	few	TRBV7-2	CASSLVLVAGTGELFF	TGTGCCAGCAGCTTAGTGCTAGTGGCGGGCACCGGGGAGCTGTTTTTT
TRBJ2-4	-	-	TRBV30	CAWSVPGMPLAKNIQYF	TGTGCCTGGAGTGTACCGGGGATGCCTCTAGCCAAAAACATTCAGTACTTC
TRBJ2-7	-	few	TRBV4-3	CASSQDPSAGPSYEQYF	TGCGCCAGCAGCCAAGATCCCTCGGCAGGGCCGTCCTACGAGCAGTACTTC
TRBJ2-3	TRBD1	-	TRBV4-3	CASSQDGLAGGGTDTQYF	TGCGCCAGCAGCCAAGACGGTTTAGCAGGGGGCGGCACAGATACGCAGTATTTT
TRBJ2-7	TRBD1	many	TRBV7-8	CASSLVQGQGSEQYF	TGTGCCAGCAGCTTAGTCCAGGGACAGGGGAGCGAGCAGTACTTC
TRBJ2-1	TRBD1	-	TRBV9	CASRVGTYTGQVSYNEQFF	TGTGCCAGCCGCGTAGGGACATACACCGGACAGGTCTCCTACAATGAGCAGTTCTTC
TRBJ2-5	-	many	TRBV18	CASSPVQGRGETQYF	TGTGCCAGCTCACCAGTTCAGGGGCGAGGGGAGACCCAGTACTTC
TRBJ2-2	TRBD2	many	TRBV12-3/TRBV12-4	CASTPLGGDTGELFF	TGTGCCAGCACCCCCCTGGGGGGGGATACCGGGGAGCTGTTTTTT
TRBJ2-3	TRBD2	many	TRBV6-2/TRBV6-3	CASTSRMGGDTQYF	TGTGCCAGCACCTCCAGGATGGGGGGGGATACGCAGTATTTT
TRBJ1-1	-	few	TRBV5-1	CASSLVPGFTEAFF	TGCGCCAGCAGCTTGGTTCCAGGGTTCACTGAAGCTTTCTTT
TRBJ2-3	TRBD2	-	TRBV24-1	CATSDSGRDTDTQYF	TGTGCCACCAGTGATAGCGGGAGAGACACAGATACGCAGTATTTT
TRBJ2-1	-	many	TRBV4-3	CASSQGGFGEQFF	TGCGCCAGCAGCCAAGGGGGGTTTGGGGAGCAGTTCTTC
TRBJ1-1	-	many	TRBV12-3/TRBV12-4	CASSIEGGVNTEAFF	TGTGCCAGCAGTATAGAGGGAGGAGTGAACACTGAAGCTTTCTTT
TRBJ2-2	-	few	TRBV18	CASLGAAVSTGELFF	TGTGCCAGCTTGGGGGCAGCGGTGTCCACCGGGGAGCTGTTTTTT
TRBJ2-1	-	few	TRBV11-2	CASSLALTGYEQFF	TGTGCCAGCAGCTTAGCCCTCACAGGTTATGAGCAGTTCTTC
TRBJ2-7	TRBD2	many	TRBV7-2	CASSLTREAHEQYF	TGTGCCAGCAGCTTAACCCGGGAGGCCCACGAGCAGTACTTC
TRBJ2-7	-	many	TRBV29-1	CSVGGRYEQYF	TGCAGCGTTGGGGGCCGGTACGAGCAGTACTTC
TRBJ2-3	-	many	TRBV4-3	CASSPGAAADTQYF	TGCGCCAGCAGCCCCGGGGCGGCAGCAGATACGCAGTATTTT
TRBJ2-7	TRBD2	few	TRBV5-5	CASSLTSGDTYEQYF	TGTGCCAGCAGCTTGACTAGCGGGGACACCTACGAGCAGTACTTC
TRBJ2-5	TRBD2	few	TRBV5-1	CASSLRLAGEETQYF	TGCGCCAGCAGCTTAAGACTAGCGGGAGAGGAGACCCAGTACTTC
TRBJ2-3	TRBD2	few	TRBV20-1	CSAPGRAGVGDTQYF	TGCAGTGCACCAGGGAGGGCGGGAGTGGGAGATACGCAGTATTTT
TRBJ1-5	TRBD1	many	TRBV6-1	CASSDGTGNQPQHF	TGTGCCAGCAGTGACGGGACAGGCAATCAGCCCCAGCATTTT
TRBJ1-1	TRBD1	few	TRBV16	CASSPKQGASTEAFF	TGTGCCAGCAGCCCTAAGCAGGGGGCGAGTACTGAAGCTTTCTTT
TRBJ2-7	-	-	TRBV7-2	CASSPDQRVNYEQYF	TGTGCCAGCAGTCCAGACCAGCGGGTAAACTACGAGCAGTACTTC
TRBJ2-7	TRBD1	many	TRBV28	CASSLNRGRRLVEQYF	TGTGCCAGCAGTCTTAACAGGGGACGTCGCCTAGTCGAGCAGTACTTC
TRBJ2-7	-	many	TRBV12-3/TRBV12-4	CASSGAPGTGFYEQYF	TGTGCCAGTAGCGGGGCTCCCGGGACAGGGTTTTACGAGCAGTACTTC
TRBJ1-2	-	few	TRBV4-3	CASSQDPGDYGYTF	TGCGCCAGCAGCCAAGATCCAGGGGACTATGGCTACACCTTC
TRBJ2-5	TRBD2	-	TRBV24-1	CATTDSGRSGETQYF	TGTGCCACCACTGATAGCGGGAGGAGTGGAGAGACCCAGTACTTC
TRBJ2-2	-	many	TRBV7-2	CASRPPASVTGELFF	TGTGCCAGCCGCCCCCCCGCTAGCGTCACCGGGGAGCTGTTTTTT
TRBJ1-3	-	few	TRBV18	CASSAELGNTIYF	TGTGCCAGCTCCGCCGAGTTGGGAAACACCATATATTTT
TRBJ2-5	-	few	TRBV20-1	CSAWGRGETQYF	TGCAGTGCGTGGGGGCGGGGTGAGACCCAGTACTTC
TRBJ1-2	-	few	TRBV20-1	CRVGAWGYGYTF	TGCAGGGTGGGGGCGTGGGGCTATGGCTACACCTTC
TRBJ2-3	-	-	TRBV12-3/TRBV12-4	CASSFRLSGTTDTQYF	TGTGCCAGCAGTTTTCGTCTAAGCGGCACCACAGATACGCAGTATTTT
TRBJ1-4	TRBD1	few	TRBV5-4	CASSTEQGEKLFF	TGTGCCAGCAGCACTGAACAGGGGGAAAAACTGTTTTTT
TRBJ2-1	-	few	TRBV18	CASSTTQAGYNEQFF	TGTGCCAGCTCCACGACCCAGGCAGGGTACAATGAGCAGTTCTTC
TRBJ2-7	TRBD2	many	TRBV7-2	CASSSGSLAGDTEQYF	TGTGCCAGCAGCTCAGGGTCCTTAGCGGGAGATACCGAGCAGTACTTC
TRBJ2-5	-	-	TRBV5-1	CASRKDGEETQYF	TGCGCCAGCAGGAAGGACGGCGAAGAGACCCAGTACTTC
TRBJ2-1	-	-	TRBV7-2	CASRTPGAYNEQFF	TGTGCCAGCAGAACCCCCGGGGCGTACAATGAGCAGTTCTTC
TRBJ2-7	TRBD1	few	TRBV27	CASSLISGTGGQAYEQYF	TGTGCCAGCAGTTTAATCTCGGGGACAGGGGGTCAGGCCTACGAGCAGTACTTC
TRBJ1-1	TRBD1	-	TRBV5-1	CASSLPGQEAFF	TGCGCCAGCAGCCTCCCGGGACAGGAAGCTTTCTTT
TRBJ2-1	TRBD1	-	TRBV12-3/TRBV12-4	CATAGTGDDVEQFF	TGTGCCACTGCGGGGACAGGCGACGATGTGGAGCAGTTCTTC